Included here is one T cell receptor (beta chain) sequence, with context. No antigen is known for it. Base qualities are not at hand, and no much larger clone is one base apart. Separate from the approximately 670-subject first cohort, the validation cohort of 120 subjects was the group to which the donors belonged. Libraries were made using the immunoSEQ multiplex PCR assay. The authors' pipeline ran thus. A statistical classification framework was built to diagnose cytomegalovirus status from the catalog of TCR beta chain sequences. This immuneACCESS table, as held by TCRdb, lists in-frame sequences with V and J called but not all clones. Of the missing ones, under half trace to an unresolved V gene in checked studies; the others have no known cause. V and J calls and clone size are copied from that table; D and trimming were computed from the DNA. Here the sample has 70,000 to 75,000 clones; around 94% occur a single time. Under 2% of the sample belongs to the ten largest clones.

This entry is derived from a study of cytomegalovirus exposure and HLA in healthy donors (dated by TCRdb to 2016 to 2017). With respect to the entire study: According to a later analysis, one platform produced both the 120 validation repertoires and the 550 to 800 repertoires of the first cohort. The study aimed to test whether signatures of past pathogen exposure could be identified by cataloging public T cell receptors. Besides the first cohort of around 700 subjects, a separate validation cohort made up of over 95 different subjects was used. The study combined high-throughput TCR immunosequencing, statistical association of individual TCRs with disease status, and machine learning to predict cytomegalovirus infection status.

Study-level results and caveats: It was suggested by the authors that the approach could potentially be generalized to other disease states and immunological phenotypes. In both the original and validation cohorts, the classifier was reported to diagnose cytomegalovirus status with high specificity and sensitivity. Across donors, most TCR sequences were observed very rarely, whereas some public TCRs were present in many individuals. In vitro tests confirmed that three of the cytomegalovirus-associated TCR beta chains recognize cytomegalovirus antigens. The study gave a list of about 170 TCR beta chains associated with cytomegalovirus. A later analysis lacked HLA typing for the validation cohort, so it scored co-occurrence in that cohort across all 120 or so repertoires. Of the cluster scores, approximately 95% were above 0 in a later analysis, which found that TCRs clustered in the first cohort also tended to co-occur in the 95 to 150 validation repertoires.

The germline V gene specifies MNHNS as CDR1 and SASEGT as CDR2. The CDR3 contains 12 residues, cysteine and phenylalanine counted. Just CDR3 DNA is preserved here, 36 bases in frame from base 1. The V end loses 7 bases and the J end loses 9 bases, and a stretch of 16 bases separates them. The sample was PBMCs. The clonotype was recovered from a woman aged 18-30 years in good health and CMV-seropositive. The V and J genes are TRBV6-1 and TRBJ2-7, with the D gene uncertain. The CDR3 region has the sequence CASTGQSAGQYF. The DNA is as follows: TGTGCCAGCACCGGTCAATCAGCAGGGCAGTACTTC.